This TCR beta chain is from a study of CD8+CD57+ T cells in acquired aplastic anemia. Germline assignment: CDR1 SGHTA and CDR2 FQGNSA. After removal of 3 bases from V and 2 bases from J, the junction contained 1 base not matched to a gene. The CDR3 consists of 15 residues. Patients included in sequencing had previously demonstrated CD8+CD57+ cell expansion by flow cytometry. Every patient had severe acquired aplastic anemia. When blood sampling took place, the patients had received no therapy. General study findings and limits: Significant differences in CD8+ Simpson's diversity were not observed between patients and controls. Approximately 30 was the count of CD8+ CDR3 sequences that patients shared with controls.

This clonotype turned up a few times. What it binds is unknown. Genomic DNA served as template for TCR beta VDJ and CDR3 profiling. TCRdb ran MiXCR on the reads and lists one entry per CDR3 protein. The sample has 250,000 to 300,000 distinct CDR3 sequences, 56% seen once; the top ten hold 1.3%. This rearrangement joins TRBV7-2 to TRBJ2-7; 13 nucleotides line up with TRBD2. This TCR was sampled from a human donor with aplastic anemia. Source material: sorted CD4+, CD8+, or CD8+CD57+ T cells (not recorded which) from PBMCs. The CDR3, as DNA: TGTGCCAGCAGCTTGGGACTAGCGGGACCCTACGAGCAGTACTTC. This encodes CASSLGLAGPYEQYF.